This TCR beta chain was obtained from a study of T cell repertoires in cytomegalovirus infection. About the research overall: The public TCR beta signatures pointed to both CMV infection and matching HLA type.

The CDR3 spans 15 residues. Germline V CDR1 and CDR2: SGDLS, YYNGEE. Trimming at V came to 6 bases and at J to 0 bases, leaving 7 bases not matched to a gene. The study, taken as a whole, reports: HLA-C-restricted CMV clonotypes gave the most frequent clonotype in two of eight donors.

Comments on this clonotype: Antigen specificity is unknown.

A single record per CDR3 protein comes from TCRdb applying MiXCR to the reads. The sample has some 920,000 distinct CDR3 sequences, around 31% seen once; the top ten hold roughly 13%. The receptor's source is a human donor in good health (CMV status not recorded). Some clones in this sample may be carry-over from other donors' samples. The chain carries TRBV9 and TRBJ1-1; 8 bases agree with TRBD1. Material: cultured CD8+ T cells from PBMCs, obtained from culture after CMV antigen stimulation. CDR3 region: CASTQGAAMNTEAFF. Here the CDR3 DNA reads TGTGCCAGCACCCAGGGGGCGGCTATGAACACTGAAGCTTTCTTT.